Below, one T cell receptor beta chain is given with its context. Its antigen remains undetermined. Base qualities are not at hand, and no much larger clone is one base apart. The record originates from a study of Ad26.COV2.S vaccination and SARS-CoV-2 variants (dated by TCRdb to the early 2020s). In terms of the full investigation: Vaccine-arm donors came from COV1001, a multicentre, randomized, double-blind, placebo-controlled phase I-IIa trial of Ad26.COV2.S in healthy adults. Ad26.COV2.S was administered intramuscularly at 5 x 10^10 or 1 x 10^11 viral particles, either as a single shot or as two shots given 56 days apart. TCRbeta repertoire sequencing served as the tool for gauging how specific and how broad the SARS-CoV-2-reactive T cell receptors were following Ad26.COV2.S vaccination. A total of 32 samples were included in the TCR-sequenced set, comprising roughly 19 Ad26.COV2.S vaccine recipients, 5 placebo recipients and 8 SARS-CoV-2 convalescent individuals. Trial participants were randomized into five groups of five: low-dose or high-dose Ad26.COV2.S given once or twice, or placebo on both occasions. Blinding of investigators to trial group allocation was maintained during experiments and outcome assessment. Paper-wide results and their limitations: Vaccine and placebo recipients had comparable non-spike TCR breadth, which fits with the vaccine containing only spike. Spike-specific TCR breadth was higher in Ad26.COV2.S recipients than in placebo recipients (P = 0.0014). After vaccination, spike-specific CD8+ and CD4+ T cell responses were reported to show substantial breadth. The study lacked the statistical power to compare responses across vaccine doses or regimens. According to the authors, total T cell responses may have been underestimated by the TCR breadth and depth analyses.

Reading the germline V gene gives CDR1 MGHRA and CDR2 YSYEKL. Reading from cysteine to phenylalanine, the CDR3 counts 17 amino acids. Left in the record is the CDR3 DNA by itself, 51 bases read in frame from the first base. V is pared back by 0 bases and J by 6 bases, with 17 bases lying between the germline termini. This specimen's treatment or condition label, interpreted: some 19 received Ad26.COV2.S at low or high dose, single or two shots; 5 received placebo; per-sample allocation not given. For vaccine and placebo recipients, repertoires were sequenced using samples collected on day 63 after the first injection. Between 29 July and 7 August 2020, Cohort 1b enrolled around 25 adults aged 18-55 years at one site in Boston, USA. Ad26.COV2.S was a replication-incompetent adenovirus type 26 vector that expressed a prefusion-stabilized SARS-CoV-2 spike protein derived from the original Wuhan strain.

The immunoSEQ Assay was used to sequence TCRbeta CDR3 regions. After extraction, genomic DNA underwent amplification by bias-controlled multiplex PCR, followed by high-throughput sequencing. On the authors' methods: To quantify the absolute abundance of every unique TCRbeta CDR3 region, sequences were collapsed and filtered. T cell fraction was estimated by normalizing TCRbeta template counts to usable DNA, which was measured by amplifying reference genes present in all nucleated cells. Repertoire TCRs were annotated as SARS-CoV-2-specific by exact matching of V gene, CDR3 amino acid sequence and J gene to a known reactive TCR set. The reference SARS-CoV-2 TCR set was derived from MIRA and filtered for enrichment in COVID-19-positive ImmuneCODE repertoires, a step that removed public or cross-reactive TCRs. Based on the MIRA antigens, annotated TCRs were further analysed at the level of specific ORF or position within ORF. Depth was the summed frequency of annotated unique rearrangements, while breadth was defined as annotated unique rearrangements over total unique productive rearrangements. Group comparisons of TCR breadth used two-sided Wilcoxon rank-sum tests. As stored in TCRdb, this immuneACCESS dataset retains in-frame rearrangements with V and J assigned. A fraction of the clones does not appear; measured against another copy, unresolved V genes explain less than half of the discrepancy, and the remainder lacks a known reason. V and J calls and clone size are as listed in that table; D and trimming were resolved from the DNA. The sample has under 550,000 clones on record, over 75% of them singletons. In total, the top ten clones hold approximately 4% of the sample.

This sequence originates from a person between 18 and 59 years old who received the Ad26.COV2.S COVID-19 vaccine or a placebo. The source was peripheral blood, collected in a trial of Ad26.COV2.S vaccine versus placebo. The V and J segments used are TRBV4-1 and TRBJ2-2, with a tentative D gene TRBD2 over 6 matching bases. The CDR3 protein sequence reads: CASSQDSPTSSAGELFF. At the DNA level, the sequence is TGCGCCAGCAGCCAAGATAGCCCGACTAGTTCGGCCGGGGAGCTGTTTTTT.